The clone carrying this T cell receptor (beta chain) was seen once. No antigen is known for it. There are 14 residues in the CDR3. The germline V gene has CDR1 LNHDA and CDR2 SQIVND (reference sequence). V was shortened by 3 bases and J by 3 bases, with 12 bases between the two germline ends. Assay used: immunoSEQ multiplex PCR; TCRdb lists only in-frame clones, some missing. The sample includes some 30,000 clones, approximately 78% of them seen just once. These data come from a study of T cells in localized non-small cell lung cancer. Study-wide findings and caveats: Adjacent lung held a median roughly 60 of the top 100 tumor clones. Only one tumor region was sequenced, so heterogeneity remains possible.

This TCR was sampled from a male donor at least 60 years old with stage II squamous cell lung carcinoma. This chain connects TRBV19 to TRBJ2-7, with D hard to call. Sequences were derived from peripheral blood, sampled before any cancer treatment. The CDR3 DNA sequence: TGTGCCAGTAGTATGGGTGGCGAGGTCTACGAGCAGTACTTC. As protein: CASSMGGEVYEQYF.